This entry describes one T cell receptor (beta chain). Its specificity is not known. The CDR3 has 17 residues. Germline CDR1 reads KGHSH; CDR2 reads LQKENI. J was trimmed by 1 base and V by 6 bases; bases with no gene match: 12. This record comes from a study of blood T cells in healthy people across ages. Findings and caveats of the study: Researchers report that TCR beta diversity correlated strongly with naive T cell percentage. As age increased, TCR beta diversity per million T cells fell in a roughly linear fashion.

No fewer than 5.5 micrograms of total RNA were isolated from every sample. For the second PCR, which ran for 7 to 11 cycles, a sample-barcoded 5' primer and a J-beta primer mix were used. TCRdb itself ran the 5' RACE reads through MiXCR, one entry per CDR3 protein. The table has about 1,600,000 distinct CDR3 sequences, approximately 40% seen once; the top ten hold 7% to 9%. Material for sequencing was blood. The TCR comes from a woman younger than 30 in good health. The chain couples TRBV18 to TRBJ2-5; 9 positions match TRBD1. The CDR3 reads CASSRDWTGATQETQYF. The CDR3 bases are TGTGCCAGCTCGCGCGATTGGACAGGGGCGACCCAAGAGACCCAGTACTTC.